One sample yielded the 6 T cell receptor beta chains listed below, sequenced in a study of T cell responses to AZD1222 COVID-19 vaccine. Measured with immunoSEQ multiplex PCR; TCRdb has only the in-frame clones, and not every one. Of approximately 100,000 clones in the sample, more than 90% are singletons; the top ten hold about 1.2%. Sequencing used peripheral blood, obtained on day 0 of AZD1222 vaccination. These receptors were obtained from an adult in good health.

V gene TRBV9 combines with J gene TRBJ2-3; 9 bases align to TRBD2. Germline values: CDR1 SGDLS, CDR2 YYNGEE. The length of the CDR3 is 16 residues. Trimming removed 4 bases from V and 2 bases from J; junction bases left unmatched: 8. The CDR3 DNA is TGTGCCAGCAGCATCGGGACTAGCAGCCTCACAGATACGCAGTATTTT. It encodes CASSIGTSSLTDTQYF.

The chain uses TRBV12-5 and TRBJ1-5; 10 bases align to TRBD1. J was trimmed by 7 bases and V by 3 bases; bases with no gene match: 3. Germline CDR1 reads LGHNT; CDR2 reads FRNRAP. The CDR3 sequence is 14 residues long. The DNA for the CDR3 is TGTGCTAGTGGTTTCGACAGGGGGCTCCAGCCCCAGCATTTT. It codes for CASGFDRGLQPQHF.

This clone came up once. The rearrangement joins TRBV6-4 to TRBJ1-1; TRBD1 might be the D (5 bases). The CDR3 is 15 residues long. Germline V gives CDR1 MRHNA, CDR2 SNTAGT. Deletions cut 3 bases from V and 5 bases from J, with 16 bases between. The CDR3 nucleotides read TGTGCCAGCAGTGAGTTTAGCGACAGAGAAACTGAAGCTTTCTTT. This sequence encodes CASSEFSDRETEAFF.

The rearrangement links TRBV18 to TRBJ1-3; 8 bases are shared with TRBD1. Germline CDR1 reads KGHSH; CDR2 reads LQKENI. The V segment lost 6 bases and the J segment 8 bases; nucleotides outside the gene matches: 6. The CDR3 has 13 residues. CDR3 coding DNA: TGTGCCAGCTCGTTGGACAGGGCGGACACCATATATTTT. Encoded protein: CASSLDRADTIYF.

The chain combines TRBV19 with TRBJ1-1; D perhaps matches TRBD1 (6 bases). The CDR3 loop spans 13 amino acids. Between the trimmed V and J ends, which lost 3 bases and 4 bases, there was a span of 9 bases. Germline CDR1 LNHDA, CDR2 SQIVND (reference sequence). The CDR3 loop is CASSIGGLTEAFF. Here the CDR3 DNA reads TGTGCCAGTAGTATTGGGGGGCTCACTGAAGCTTTCTTT.

The V call is TRBV5-5, the J call TRBJ1-5, with 7 positions matching TRBD1. CDR1 is SGHKS and CDR2 is YYEKEE in the germline V gene (reference sequence). This CDR3 has 15 amino acids. V gave up 0 bases and J gave up 7 bases; unmatched junction bases: 7. CDR3 in amino acids: CASSLAPGGKQPQHF. The CDR3 DNA sequence: TGTGCCAGCAGCTTGGCCCCAGGGGGGAAGCAGCCCCAGCATTTT.